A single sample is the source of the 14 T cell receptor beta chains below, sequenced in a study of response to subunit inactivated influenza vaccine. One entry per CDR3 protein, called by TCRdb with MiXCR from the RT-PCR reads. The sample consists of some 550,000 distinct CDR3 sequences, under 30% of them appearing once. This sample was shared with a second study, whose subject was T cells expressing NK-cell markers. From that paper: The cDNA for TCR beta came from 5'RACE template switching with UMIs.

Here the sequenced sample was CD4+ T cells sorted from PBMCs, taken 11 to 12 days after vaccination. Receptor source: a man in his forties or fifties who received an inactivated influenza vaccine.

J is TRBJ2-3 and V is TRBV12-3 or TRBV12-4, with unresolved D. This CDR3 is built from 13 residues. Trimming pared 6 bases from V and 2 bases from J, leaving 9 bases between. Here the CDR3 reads CASSGTYTDTQYF. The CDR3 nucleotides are TGTGCCAGCAGCGGCACTTACACAGATACGCAGTATTTT.

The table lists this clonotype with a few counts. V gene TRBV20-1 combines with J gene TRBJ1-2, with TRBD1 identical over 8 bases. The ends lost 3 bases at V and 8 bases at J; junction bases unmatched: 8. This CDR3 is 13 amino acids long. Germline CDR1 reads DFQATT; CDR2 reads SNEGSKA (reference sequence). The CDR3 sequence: CSARVRGPIGYTF. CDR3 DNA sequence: TGCAGTGCTAGGGTCAGGGGGCCTATAGGCTACACCTTC.

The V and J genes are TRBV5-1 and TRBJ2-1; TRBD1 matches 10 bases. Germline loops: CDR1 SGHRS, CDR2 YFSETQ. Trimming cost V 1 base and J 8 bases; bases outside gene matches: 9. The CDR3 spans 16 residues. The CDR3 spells CASSLTGTGVRDEQFF. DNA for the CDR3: TGCGCCAGCAGCTTGACCGGGACAGGGGTTCGGGATGAGCAGTTCTTC.

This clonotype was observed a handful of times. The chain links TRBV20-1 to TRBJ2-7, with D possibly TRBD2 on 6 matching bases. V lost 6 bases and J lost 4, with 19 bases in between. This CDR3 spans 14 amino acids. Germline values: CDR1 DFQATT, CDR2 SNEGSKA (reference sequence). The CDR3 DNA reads TGCAGTGCAAAGAAGGGAGGCTCCAGGTACGAGCAGTACTTC. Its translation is CSAKKGGSRYEQYF.

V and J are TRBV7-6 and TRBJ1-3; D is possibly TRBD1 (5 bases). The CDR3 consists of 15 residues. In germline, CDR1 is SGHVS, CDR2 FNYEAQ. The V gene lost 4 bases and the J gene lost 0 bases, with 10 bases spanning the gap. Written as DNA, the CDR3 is TGTGCCAGCAGCTCCGCAGGGATCTCTGGAAACACCATATATTTT. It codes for CASSSAGISGNTIYF.

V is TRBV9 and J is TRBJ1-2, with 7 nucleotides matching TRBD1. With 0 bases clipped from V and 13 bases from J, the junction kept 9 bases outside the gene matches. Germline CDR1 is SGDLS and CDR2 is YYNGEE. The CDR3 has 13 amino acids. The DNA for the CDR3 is TGTGCCAGCAGCGTAGATGGACAGGTAGCCGGCACCTTC. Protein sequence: CASSVDGQVAGTF.

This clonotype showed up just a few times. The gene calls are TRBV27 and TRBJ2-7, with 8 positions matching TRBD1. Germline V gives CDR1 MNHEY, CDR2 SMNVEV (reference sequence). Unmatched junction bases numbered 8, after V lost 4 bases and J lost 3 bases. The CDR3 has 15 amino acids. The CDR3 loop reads CASSSSGTGDYEQYF. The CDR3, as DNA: TGTGCCAGCAGTTCCTCCGGGACAGGAGACTACGAGCAGTACTTC.

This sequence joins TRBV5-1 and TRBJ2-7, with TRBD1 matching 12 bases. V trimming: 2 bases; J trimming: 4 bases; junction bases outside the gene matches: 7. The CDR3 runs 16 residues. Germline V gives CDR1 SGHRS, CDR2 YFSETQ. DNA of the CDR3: TGCGCCAGCAGCTTCTCCCGGGACAGGGGGCTATACGAGCAGTACTTC. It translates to CASSFSRDRGLYEQYF.

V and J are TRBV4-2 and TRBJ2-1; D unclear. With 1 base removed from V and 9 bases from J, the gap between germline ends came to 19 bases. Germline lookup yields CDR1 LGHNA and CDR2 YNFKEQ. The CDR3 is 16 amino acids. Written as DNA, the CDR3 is TGTGCCAGCAGCCAAGTTCCGGCGGCCATGGGTCCTGAGCAGTTCTTC. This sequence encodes CASSQVPAAMGPEQFF.

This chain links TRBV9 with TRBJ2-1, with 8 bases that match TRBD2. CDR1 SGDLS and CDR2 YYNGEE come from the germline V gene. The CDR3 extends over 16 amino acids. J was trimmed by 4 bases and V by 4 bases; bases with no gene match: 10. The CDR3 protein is CASSPTGGGTYNEQFF. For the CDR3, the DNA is TGTGCCAGCAGCCCAACCGGCGGGGGGACGTACAATGAGCAGTTCTTC.

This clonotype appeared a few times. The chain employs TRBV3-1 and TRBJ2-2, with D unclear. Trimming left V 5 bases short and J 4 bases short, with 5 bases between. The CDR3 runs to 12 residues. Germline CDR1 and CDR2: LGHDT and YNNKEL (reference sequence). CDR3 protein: CASSSITGELFF. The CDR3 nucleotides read TGTGCCAGCAGCAGCATCACCGGGGAGCTGTTTTTT. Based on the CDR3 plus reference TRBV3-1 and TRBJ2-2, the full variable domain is DTAVSQTPKYLVTQMGNDKSIKCEQNLGHDTMYWYKQDSKKFLKIMFSYNNKELIINETVPNRFSPKSPDKAHLNLHINSLELGDSAVYFCASSSITGELFFGEGSRLTVL.

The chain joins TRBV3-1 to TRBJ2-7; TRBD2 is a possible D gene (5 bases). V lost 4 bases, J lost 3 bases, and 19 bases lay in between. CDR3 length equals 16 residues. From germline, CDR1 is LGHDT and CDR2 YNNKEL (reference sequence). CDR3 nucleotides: TGTGCCAGCAGCCCCAACCGACCGGCCCGGGGCTACGAGCAGTACTTC. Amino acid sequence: CASSPNRPARGYEQYF.

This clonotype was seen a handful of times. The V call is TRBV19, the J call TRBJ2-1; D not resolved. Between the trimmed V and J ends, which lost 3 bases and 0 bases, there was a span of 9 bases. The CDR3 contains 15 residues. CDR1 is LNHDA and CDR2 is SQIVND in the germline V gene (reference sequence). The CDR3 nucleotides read TGTGCCAGTAGTATCATAATTGGCTCCTACAATGAGCAGTTCTTC. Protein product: CASSIIIGSYNEQFF.

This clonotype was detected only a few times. The CDR3 DNA follows: TGTGCCTGGAGTATTGGGGGCCTGAACACCGGGGAGCTGTTTTTT. Its translation: CAWSIGGLNTGELFF. This rearrangement joins TRBV30 to TRBJ2-2; possible D gene TRBD1, 6 bases. This CDR3 contains 15 residues. Germline values: CDR1 GTSNPN, CDR2 SVGIG (reference sequence). The V gene lost 2 bases and the J gene lost 1 base, with 11 bases spanning the gap.